Reported below is one TCR beta chain. No cognate antigen has been identified for it. No base quality information exists; no much larger clone differs at one position. This specimen belongs to a study of blood T cell repertoires in COVID-19 (dated by TCRdb to the early 2020s). Regarding the study in general: Collaborator samples came from the United States, Italy and Spain and covered acute and convalescent phases of COVID-19. Where HLA class I and class II types were available, the types were taken from metadata supplied by the sample provider, not from assay-based typing. The samples were drawn from the first 160 participants of the ongoing ImmuneRACE study and from over a thousand subjects provided by 6 global collaborators. The repertoires were released in a freely available public database meant as a resource for research on the immune response to SARS-CoV-2. Sample metadata almost always included a de-identified subject ID, COVID-19 status, age in years and sex. Deeply sampled blood TCRbeta repertoires from subjects exposed to, actively infected with, or recovered from COVID-19 were included in the dataset. The material from the prospective study consisted of cDNA or gDNA derived from T cells, B-cell-depleted T cells, or PBMCs.

Study-level results and caveats: The amount of clinical and demographic metadata varied by source and participant and was provided uncurated.

The collaborating institutions used their own protocols to collect whole blood in K2EDTA tubes. For TCRbeta analysis, collaborators shipped samples as frozen whole blood, isolated PBMCs, or DNA extracted from either of those sample types. Measured from the cysteine to the phenylalanine, the CDR3 is 15 residues long. Just CDR3 DNA is preserved here, 45 bases in frame from base 1. For CDR1 and CDR2, the germline V gene lists SGHDT and YYEEEE. V is reduced by 4 bases and J by 7 bases, leaving a spacing of 21 bases between them. The immunoSEQ Assay, a bias-controlled multiplex PCR, was used to amplify TCRbeta CDR3 regions from genomic DNA. The paper's processing steps were these. The number of nucleated cells in each sample was estimated by amplification of reference gene primers within the assay. Sequence reads were collapsed and filtered to measure the absolute abundance of every unique TCRbeta CDR3 rearrangement. For each sample, productive Simpson clonality was calculated as the square root of Simpson's diversity index across productive rearrangements. TCRdb mirrors the immuneACCESS table, restricted to in-frame sequences. Some clones are absent from its copies; in checked studies, under half trace to an unresolved V gene, and the reason for the others is unknown. That table furnishes V, J and clone size, whereas the DNA furnished D and trimming. Across this sample there are tens of thousands of clones, with around 80% seen only once. About 30% of the sample is in the top ten clones.

The TCR was taken from a man aged 60-69 years with active or convalescent COVID-19. The sample was peripheral blood. This sequence uses TRBV5-6 and TRBJ2-7; possibly the D gene is TRBD1, per 6 matching bases. The CDR3 amino acid sequence is: CASSLLQGTTQEQYF. Here is the DNA: TGTGCCAGCAGCCTTCTCCAGGGGACGACCCAAGAGCAGTACTTC.